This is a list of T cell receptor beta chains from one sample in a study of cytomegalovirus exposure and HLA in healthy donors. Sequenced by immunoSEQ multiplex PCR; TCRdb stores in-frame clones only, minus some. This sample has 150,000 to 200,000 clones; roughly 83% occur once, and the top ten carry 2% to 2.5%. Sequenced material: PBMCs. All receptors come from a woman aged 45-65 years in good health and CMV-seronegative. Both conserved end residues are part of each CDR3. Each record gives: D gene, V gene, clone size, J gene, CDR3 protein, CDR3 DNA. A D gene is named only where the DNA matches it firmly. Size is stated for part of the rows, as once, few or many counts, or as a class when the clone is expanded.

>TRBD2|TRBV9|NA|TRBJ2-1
CASSATGGWNEQFF
TGTGCCAGCAGCGCAACGGGAGGTTGGAATGAGCAGTTCTTC
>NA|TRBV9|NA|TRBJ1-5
CASSVEGDSQPQHF
TGTGCCAGCAGCGTAGAAGGGGATAGTCAGCCCCAGCATTTT
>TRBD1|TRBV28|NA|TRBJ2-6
CASSLWDRLRSGANVLTF
TGTGCCAGCAGTTTATGGGACAGGCTAAGGTCTGGGGCCAACGTCCTGACTTTC
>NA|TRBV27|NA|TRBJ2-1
CASSDDRSSYNEQFF
TGTGCCAGCAGTGACGACAGGAGCTCCTACAATGAGCAGTTCTTC
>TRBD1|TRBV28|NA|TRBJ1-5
CASSPAGGGVQPQHF
TGTGCCAGCAGTCCGGCAGGGGGAGGAGTTCAGCCCCAGCATTTT
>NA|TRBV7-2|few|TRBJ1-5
CASSLALRGGQPQHF
TGTGCCAGCAGCTTAGCGCTGAGGGGGGGTCAGCCCCAGCATTTT
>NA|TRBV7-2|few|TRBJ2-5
CASSFGQQETQYF
TGTGCCAGCAGCTTCGGACAGCAAGAGACCCAGTACTTC
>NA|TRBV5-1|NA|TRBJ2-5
CASSFLETQYF
TGCGCCAGCAGCTTCTTAGAGACCCAGTACTTC
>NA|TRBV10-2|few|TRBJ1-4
CASSDVGGSVTKLFF
TGCGCCAGCAGTGATGTAGGGGGATCAGTCACAAAACTGTTTTTT
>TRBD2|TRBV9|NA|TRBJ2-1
CASSVDDGRAYNEQFF
TGTGCCAGCAGCGTAGATGACGGGAGGGCTTACAATGAGCAGTTCTTC
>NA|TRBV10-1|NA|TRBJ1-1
CASSEIRGTEAFF
TGCGCCAGCAGTGAGATAAGGGGGACTGAAGCTTTCTTT
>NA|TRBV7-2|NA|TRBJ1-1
CASSQQLQNTEAFF
TGTGCCAGCAGCCAACAGCTACAGAACACTGAAGCTTTCTTT
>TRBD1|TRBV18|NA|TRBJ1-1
CASSPKTGQGEAFF
TGTGCCAGCTCACCTAAAACCGGACAGGGTGAAGCTTTCTTT
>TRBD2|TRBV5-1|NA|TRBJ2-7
CASSTGLASYEQYF
TGCGCCAGCAGCACGGGACTAGCCTCCTACGAGCAGTACTTC
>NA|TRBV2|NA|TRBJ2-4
CASSEESLAKNIQYF
TGTGCCAGCAGTGAGGAGAGTCTAGCCAAAAACATTCAGTACTTC
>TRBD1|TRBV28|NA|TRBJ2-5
CASSPGTGVQETQYF
TGTGCCAGCAGTCCTGGGACAGGGGTGCAAGAGACCCAGTACTTC